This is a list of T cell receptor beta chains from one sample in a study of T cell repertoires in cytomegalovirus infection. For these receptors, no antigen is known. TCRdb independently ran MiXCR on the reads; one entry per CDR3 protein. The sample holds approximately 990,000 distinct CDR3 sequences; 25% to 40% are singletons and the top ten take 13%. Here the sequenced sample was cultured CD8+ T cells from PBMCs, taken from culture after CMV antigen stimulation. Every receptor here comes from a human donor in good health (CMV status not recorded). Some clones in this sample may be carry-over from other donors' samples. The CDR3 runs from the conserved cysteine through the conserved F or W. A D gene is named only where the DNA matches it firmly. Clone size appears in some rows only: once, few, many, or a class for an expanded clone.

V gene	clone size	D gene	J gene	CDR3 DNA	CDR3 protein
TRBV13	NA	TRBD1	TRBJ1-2	TGTGCCAGCAGCCAAGACCGGAGAGGGGGCGTCTATGGCTACACCTTC	CASSQDRRGGVYGYTF
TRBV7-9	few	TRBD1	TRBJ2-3	TGTGCCAGCAGCCCCCGGGACAGTTACACAGATACGCAGTATTTT	CASSPRDSYTDTQYF
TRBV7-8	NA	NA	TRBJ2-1	TGTGTCAGCCTCCCTTATTGGGAATTGGGGGAGAACAATGAGCAGTTCTTC	CVSLPYWELGENNEQFF
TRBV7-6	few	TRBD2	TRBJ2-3	TGTGCCAGCAGCTTAGTGGGACTAGCGGGGGGCCCTCCTCGCGGAGATACGCAGTATTTT	CASSLVGLAGGPPRGDTQYF
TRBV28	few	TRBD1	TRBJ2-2	TGTGCCAGCAGTCCCCGGACAGGAGATACCGGGGAGCTGTTTTTT	CASSPRTGDTGELFF
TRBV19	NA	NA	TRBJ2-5	TGTGCCAGTAGTATAGTAGAAGGGATTGAGACCCAGTACTTC	CASSIVEGIETQYF
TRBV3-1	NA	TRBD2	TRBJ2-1	TGTGCCAGCAGCTCTCCACCAGGACTAGCGGGGAACAATGAGCAGTTCTTC	CASSSPPGLAGNNEQFF
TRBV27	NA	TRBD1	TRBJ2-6	TGTGCCAGCAGTCCCCGACAGGGATCTGCTGGGGCCAACGTCCTGACTTTC	CASSPRQGSAGANVLTF
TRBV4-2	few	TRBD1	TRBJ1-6	TGTGCCAGCAGCCTCGGACAGGGGGATAATTCACCCCTCCACTTT	CASSLGQGDNSPLHF
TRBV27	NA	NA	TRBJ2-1	TGTGCCAGCAGTTTAACGGAGGGGGGCCATGTTAATGAGCAGTTCTTC	CASSLTEGGHVNEQFF
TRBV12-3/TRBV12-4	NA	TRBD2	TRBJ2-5	TGTGCCTGCACTCCATCGGGGGGTAGAGAGACCCAGTACTTC	CACTPSGGRETQYF
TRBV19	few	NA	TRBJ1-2	TGTGCCAGTAGTGAGGACACGAACCCGGATGGCTACACCTTC	CASSEDTNPDGYTF
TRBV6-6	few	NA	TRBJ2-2	TGTGCCAGCAGTTACTCCTTGAGTTTTTTCGACACCGGGGAGCTGTTTTTT	CASSYSLSFFDTGELFF
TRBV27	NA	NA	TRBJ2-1	TGTGCCAGCAGCCCCGGGATGGGTTATCAGCAGTTCTTC	CASSPGMGYQQFF
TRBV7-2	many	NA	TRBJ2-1	TGTGCCAGCAGCTTTGTGCTCCGGCGCCCCTACAATGAGCAGTTCTTC	CASSFVLRRPYNEQFF
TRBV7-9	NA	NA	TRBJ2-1	TGTGCCGGTAGTACGGGCGATGAGCAGTTCTTC	CAGSTGDEQFF
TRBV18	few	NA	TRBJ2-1	TGTGCCAGCTCACCGTACACACAGGGCCTACGCAATGAGCAGTTCTTC	CASSPYTQGLRNEQFF
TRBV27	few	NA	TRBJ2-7	TGTGCCAGCAGTTTCAGGGGCAGGGAATACGAGCAGTACTTC	CASSFRGREYEQYF
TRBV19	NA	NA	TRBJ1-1	TGTGCCAGTAATACGGGTGAAACTGAAGCTTTCTTT	CASNTGETEAFF
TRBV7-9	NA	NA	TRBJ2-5	TGTGCCAGCAGCTTAGTCGGCGGCGGGAAAGAGACCCAGTACTTC	CASSLVGGGKETQYF
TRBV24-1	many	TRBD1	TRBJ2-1	TGTGCCACCAGCGACAGGGTGAGCTCCTACAATGAGCAGTTCTTC	CATSDRVSSYNEQFF
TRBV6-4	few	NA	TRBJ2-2	TGTGCCAGCATGTGGACAGCGAACACCGGGGAGCTGTTTTTT	CASMWTANTGELFF
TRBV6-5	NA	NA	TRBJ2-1	TGTGCCAGCAGTTACGAAGGGGCCCGCTACAATGAGCAGTTCTTC	CASSYEGARYNEQFF
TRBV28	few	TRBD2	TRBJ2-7	TGTGCCAGCAGTCCCTGGGCTAGCGGGGACGAGCAGTACTTC	CASSPWASGDEQYF
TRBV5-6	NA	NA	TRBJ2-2	TGTGCCAGCAGCTTAGGACGGGGTTTGTACACCGGGGAGCTGTTTTTT	CASSLGRGLYTGELFF
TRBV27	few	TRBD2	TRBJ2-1	TGTGCCAGCAGTTTAACGACTAGCGGGGAGGGTGAGCAGTTCTTC	CASSLTTSGEGEQFF
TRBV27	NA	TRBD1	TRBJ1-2	TGTGCCAGCGGATTGACAGGGGCTTTACTCTATGGCTACACCTTC	CASGLTGALLYGYTF
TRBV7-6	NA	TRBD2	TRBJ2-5	TGTGCCAGCAGCCGACTAGCGGGGCCCGGGGAGACCCAGTACTTC	CASSRLAGPGETQYF
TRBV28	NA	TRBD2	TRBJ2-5	TGTGCCAGCAGTTTAGAAGGAGCGGGACTCGGAGAGACCCAGTACTTC	CASSLEGAGLGETQYF
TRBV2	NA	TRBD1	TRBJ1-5	TGTGCCAGCAGCCTCCCGGGACAGCTCAATCAGCCCCAGCATTTT	CASSLPGQLNQPQHF
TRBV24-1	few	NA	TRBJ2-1	TGTGCCACCAGTGATCCAGGGTACGGTGAGCAGTTCTTC	CATSDPGYGEQFF
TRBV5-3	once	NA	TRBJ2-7	TGTGCCAACAGCGACTGGGACGGGCCCTACGAGCAGTACTTC	CANSDWDGPYEQYF
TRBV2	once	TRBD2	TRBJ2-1	TGTGCCAGCAGTGAATCTGGACTAGGCAATGAGCAGTTCTTC	CASSESGLGNEQFF
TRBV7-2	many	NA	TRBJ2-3	TGTGCCAGCAGCTTAGAAGGGTTCTTGACAGATACGCAGTATTTT	CASSLEGFLTDTQYF
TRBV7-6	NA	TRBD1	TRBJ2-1	TGTGCCAGCAGTCCTAAGGGGACAGACGGCGGCAATGAGCAGTTCTTC	CASSPKGTDGGNEQFF
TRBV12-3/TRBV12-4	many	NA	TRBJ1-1	TGTGCCAGCAGTTCCCAAGGGGCCACTGAAGCTTTCTTT	CASSSQGATEAFF
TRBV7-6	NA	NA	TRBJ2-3	TGTGCCAGCAGCTTAGAGCAGGGGTGGGCAGATACGCAGTATTTT	CASSLEQGWADTQYF
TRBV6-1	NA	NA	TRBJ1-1	TGTGCCAGCAGTAGGAGGGTTGCGAACACTGAAGCTTTCTTT	CASSRRVANTEAFF
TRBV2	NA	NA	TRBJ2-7	TGTGCCAGCAGTGAGGCAGGGGAACTTTCCTACGAGCAGTACTTC	CASSEAGELSYEQYF
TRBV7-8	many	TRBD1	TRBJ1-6	TGTGCCAGCAGCTTACCCCAGACAGGGGGGATTGGAGCACCCCTCCACTTT	CASSLPQTGGIGAPLHF
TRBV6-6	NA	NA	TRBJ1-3	TGTGCCAGCAGTTACCCAAGTGGAGGCTCTGGAAACACCATATATTTT	CASSYPSGGSGNTIYF
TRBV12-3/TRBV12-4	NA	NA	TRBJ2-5	TGTGCCAGCAGTTTAGATACAGGGCGGGAGACCCAGTACTTC	CASSLDTGRETQYF